These T cell receptor beta chains were read from a single sample in a study of response to subunit inactivated influenza vaccine. TCRdb re-analysed the RT-PCR reads in MiXCR, keeping a single row per CDR3 protein. Here the sample spans roughly 780,000 distinct CDR3 sequences, about 18% being singletons. The sequencing here drew on PBMCs from blood, taken around 5 days after vaccination. These receptors originate from a man between 45 and 60 years old who received an inactivated influenza vaccine. Both conserved end residues are part of each CDR3. Fields, in order: CDR3 length, clone size, J gene, D gene, V gene, CDR3 DNA, CDR3 protein. The D gene is left open where the match is weak. The size of a clone is reported for some rows only, either as once, few or many, or as a class for expanded clones.

CDR3 length: 17
clone size: .
J gene: TRBJ2-3
D gene: TRBD2
V gene: TRBV15
CDR3 DNA: TGTGCCACCAGCAGAGATCTGGGGGGGAGGCGCACAGATACGCAGTATTTT
CDR3 protein: CATSRDLGGRRTDTQYF

CDR3 length: 16
clone size: few
J gene: TRBJ1-2
D gene: TRBD1
V gene: TRBV20-1
CDR3 DNA: TGCAGTGCCGAAGGACAGGGGCGACAATTTAACTATGGCTACACCTTC
CDR3 protein: CSAEGQGRQFNYGYTF

CDR3 length: 17
clone size: .
J gene: TRBJ2-5
D gene: TRBD2
V gene: TRBV6-5
CDR3 DNA: TGTGCCAGCAGTTACGGACCCGGGACTAGCCTACAAGAGACCCAGTACTTC
CDR3 protein: CASSYGPGTSLQETQYF

CDR3 length: 16
clone size: .
J gene: TRBJ1-6
D gene: TRBD1
V gene: TRBV7-8
CDR3 DNA: TGTGCCAGCAGCCCCACTGCAGGGACAGTAAATTCACCCCTCCACTTT
CDR3 protein: CASSPTAGTVNSPLHF

CDR3 length: 13
clone size: .
J gene: TRBJ1-1
D gene: TRBD1
V gene: TRBV27
CDR3 DNA: TGTGCCAGCGACAGGGACATGAACACTGAAGCTTTCTTT
CDR3 protein: CASDRDMNTEAFF

CDR3 length: 16
clone size: .
J gene: TRBJ2-3
D gene: .
V gene: TRBV4-3
CDR3 DNA: TGCGCCAGCAGCCAAGGGAAGAGGGAGATGGCAGATACGCAGTATTTT
CDR3 protein: CASSQGKREMADTQYF

CDR3 length: 14
clone size: few
J gene: TRBJ2-5
D gene: TRBD2
V gene: TRBV5-1
CDR3 DNA: TGCGCCAGCAGCTCGGGGGGGCGCCAAGAGACCCAGTACTTC
CDR3 protein: CASSSGGRQETQYF

CDR3 length: 17
clone size: many
J gene: TRBJ2-2
D gene: .
V gene: TRBV4-2
CDR3 DNA: TGTGCCAGCAGCCAAGAGTCTGGTTGGTCGAACACCGGGGAGCTGTTTTTT
CDR3 protein: CASSQESGWSNTGELFF

CDR3 length: 12
clone size: many
J gene: TRBJ1-1
D gene: .
V gene: TRBV20-1
CDR3 DNA: TGCAGTGTGCGACGTGCAGGCACTGAAGCTTTCTTT
CDR3 protein: CSVRRAGTEAFF

CDR3 length: 15
clone size: .
J gene: TRBJ2-5
D gene: .
V gene: TRBV11-2
CDR3 DNA: TGTGCCAGCAGCTCGAGCCCTGGGCGCCAAGAGACCCAGTACTTC
CDR3 protein: CASSSSPGRQETQYF

CDR3 length: 13
clone size: .
J gene: TRBJ2-5
D gene: .
V gene: TRBV20-1
CDR3 DNA: TGCAGTGCTAGTGACTTAGGGAAAGAGACCCAGTACTTC
CDR3 protein: CSASDLGKETQYF

CDR3 length: 14
clone size: few
J gene: TRBJ2-7
D gene: TRBD1
V gene: TRBV20-1
CDR3 DNA: TGCAGTGCTCGCCCCGGGACAGAGTTCTACGAGCAGTACTTC
CDR3 protein: CSARPGTEFYEQYF

CDR3 length: 15
clone size: few
J gene: TRBJ1-1
D gene: .
V gene: TRBV20-1
CDR3 DNA: TGCAGTGCTAGGCCAGGACATATTCCTAGGGCTGAAGCTTTCTTT
CDR3 protein: CSARPGHIPRAEAFF

CDR3 length: 13
clone size: many
J gene: TRBJ2-7
D gene: TRBD1
V gene: TRBV29-1
CDR3 DNA: TGCAGCGTTGCGTCGTTGGGACAGGGAAAGCAGTACTTC
CDR3 protein: CSVASLGQGKQYF